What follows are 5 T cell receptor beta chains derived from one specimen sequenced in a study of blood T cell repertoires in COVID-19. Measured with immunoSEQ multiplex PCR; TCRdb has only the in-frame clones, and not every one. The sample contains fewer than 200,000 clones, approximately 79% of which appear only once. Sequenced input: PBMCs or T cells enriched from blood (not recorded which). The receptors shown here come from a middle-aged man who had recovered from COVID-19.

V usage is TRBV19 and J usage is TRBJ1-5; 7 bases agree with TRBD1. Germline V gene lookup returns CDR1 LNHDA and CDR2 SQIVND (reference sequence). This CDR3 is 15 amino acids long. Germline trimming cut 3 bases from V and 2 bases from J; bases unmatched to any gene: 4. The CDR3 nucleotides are TGTGCCAGTAGTATTTGGCAGGGGGGCAATCAGCCCCAGCATTTT. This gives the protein CASSIWQGGNQPQHF.

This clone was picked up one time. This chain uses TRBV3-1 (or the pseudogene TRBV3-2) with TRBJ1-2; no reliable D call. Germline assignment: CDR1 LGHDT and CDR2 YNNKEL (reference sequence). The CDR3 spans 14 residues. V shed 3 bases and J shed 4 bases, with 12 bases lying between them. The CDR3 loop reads CASSQRRSIYGYTF. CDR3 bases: TGTGCCAGCAGCCAGCGGCGTTCCATCTATGGCTACACCTTC.

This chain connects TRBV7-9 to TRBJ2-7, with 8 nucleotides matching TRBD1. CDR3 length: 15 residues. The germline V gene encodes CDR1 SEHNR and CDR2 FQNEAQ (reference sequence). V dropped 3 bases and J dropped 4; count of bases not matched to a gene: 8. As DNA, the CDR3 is TGTGCCAGCAGCTTGGAGCAGGGGGCGACGTACGAGCAGTACTTC. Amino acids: CASSLEQGATYEQYF. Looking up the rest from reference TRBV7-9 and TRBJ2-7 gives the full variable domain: DTGVSQNPRHKITKRGQNVTFRCDPISEHNRLYWYRQTLGQGPEFLTYFQNEAQLEKSRLLSDRFSAERPKGSFSTLEIQRTEQGDSAMYLCASSLEQGATYEQYFGPGTRLTVT.

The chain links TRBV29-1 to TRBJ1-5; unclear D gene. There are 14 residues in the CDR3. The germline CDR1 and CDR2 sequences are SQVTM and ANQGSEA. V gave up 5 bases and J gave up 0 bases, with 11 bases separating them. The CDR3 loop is CSVSVGYSNQPQHF. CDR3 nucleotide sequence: TGCAGCGTTAGTGTCGGGTATAGCAATCAGCCCCAGCATTTT.

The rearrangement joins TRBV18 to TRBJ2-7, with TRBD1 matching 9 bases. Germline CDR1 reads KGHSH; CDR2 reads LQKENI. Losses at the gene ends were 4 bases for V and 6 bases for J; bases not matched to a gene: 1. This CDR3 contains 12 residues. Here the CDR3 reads CASSRDRAEQYF. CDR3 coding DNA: TGTGCCAGCTCACGGGACAGGGCCGAGCAGTACTTC.